This T cell receptor (beta chain) was retrieved from a study of T-cell memory formation after mild COVID-19. This clonotype was seen many times. Its cognate antigen is unknown. TCRdb passed the 5' RACE reads through MiXCR, listing each CDR3 protein once. The sample has some 29,000 distinct CDR3 sequences, about 16% seen once. Findings and limits, study-wide: Day 15 to 85 contracting clones showed balanced CD4/CD8; later expanders leaned CD4+.

The source of this sequence is an adult who had mild COVID-19 (a few samples of this study predate the infection). Cell type and time point are not known. Sequencing input: PBMCs or a T cell subset sorted from them (not recorded which).

Here the CDR3 reads CASSQLAGVGDTQYF. The CDR3 nucleotides read TGCGCCAGCAGCCAACTAGCGGGAGTTGGAGATACGCAGTATTTT. The chain employs TRBV4-3 and TRBJ2-3; 10 bases align to TRBD2. The CDR3 is 15 residues long. Germline V gene lookup returns CDR1 LGHNA and CDR2 YSLEER. Trimming at V came to 2 bases and at J to 5 bases, leaving 4 bases not matched to a gene.